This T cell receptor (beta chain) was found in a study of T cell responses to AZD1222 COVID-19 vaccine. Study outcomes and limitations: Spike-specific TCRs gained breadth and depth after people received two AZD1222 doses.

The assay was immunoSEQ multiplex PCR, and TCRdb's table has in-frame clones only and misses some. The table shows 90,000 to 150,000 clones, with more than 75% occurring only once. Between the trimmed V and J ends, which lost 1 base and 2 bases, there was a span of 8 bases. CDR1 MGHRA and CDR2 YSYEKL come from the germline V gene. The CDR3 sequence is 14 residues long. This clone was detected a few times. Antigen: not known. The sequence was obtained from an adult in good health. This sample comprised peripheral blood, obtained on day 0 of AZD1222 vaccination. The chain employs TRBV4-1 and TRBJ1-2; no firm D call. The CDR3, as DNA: TGCGCCAGCAGCCAAGCCGCCGGGAACTATGGCTACACCTTC. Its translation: CASSQAAGNYGYTF.